This TCR beta chain is from a study of human T cells and chemical hapten exposure. Overall study context: Sensitization involved placing 2% DPC onto a 2 cm by 2 cm region of upper inner arm skin. Study-level points and caveats: DPC sensitization left the count of TCRs above 1 in 1000 unchanged.

TCRdb reanalysed the RACE reads using MiXCR and keeps one entry per CDR3 protein. The sample records 70,000 to 95,000 distinct CDR3 sequences, 6.5% to 8.5% being singletons. Time point here: patch test 2, 6 weeks after DPC sensitization. Stated treatment: therapeutic diphenylcyclopropenone sensitization with weekly scalp DPC. Blood was collected ahead of every patch test applied. Participating donors were patients with alopecia, aged 18 to 70 years, considered appropriate candidates for DPC. The CDR3 covers 14 residues. Trimming left V 6 bases short and J 0 bases short, with 11 bases between. The germline V gene has CDR1 MNHEY and CDR2 SVGEGT. This clonotype was detected ten times or more. The antigen is not known.

Sequencing was performed on whole blood, taken in connection with sensitization to the hapten diphenylcyclopropenone (DPC). This receptor was identified in a woman aged 30 to 39 with alopecia areata. Some clones in this sample may be carry-over from other donors' samples. The V call is TRBV6-2 or TRBV6-3, the J call TRBJ2-5; D is perhaps TRBD2 (6 bases). CDR3 amino acids: CASRTREYQETQYF. The CDR3 region has the DNA TGTGCCAGCAGAACACGGGAGTACCAAGAGACCCAGTACTTC.